The 20 T cell receptor beta chains in this list originate from one sample, sequenced in a study of yellow fever vaccine responses in identical twins. A single record per CDR3 protein comes from TCRdb applying MiXCR to the RT-PCR reads. Here the sample spans roughly 18,000 distinct CDR3 sequences, less than 75% being singletons. This specimen consisted of T cells from blood (PBMCs), unsorted or a sorted subset (not recorded which), obtained before or after yellow fever vaccination (not recorded which). These receptors were collected from a young woman who received the yellow fever vaccine.

The V gene is TRBV18, the J gene TRBJ1-5; D possibly corresponds to TRBD1 (6 bases). V lost 3 bases, J lost 5 bases, and 8 bases lay in between. Germline V gives CDR1 KGHSH, CDR2 LQKENI. CDR3 size: 13 residues. This CDR3 is CASSPNRDQPQHF. CDR3 sequence (DNA): TGTGCCAGCTCACCCAACAGGGATCAGCCCCAGCATTTT. Drawing the rest from reference TRBV18 and TRBJ1-5, the complete variable domain is NAGVMQNPRHLVRRRGQEARLRCSPMKGHSHVYWYRQLPEEGLKFMVYLQKENIIDESGMPKERFSAEFPKEGPSILRIQQVVRGDSAAYFCASSPNRDQPQHFGDGTRLSIL.

This clonotype was observed a few times. The chain combines TRBV12-3 or TRBV12-4 with TRBJ1-5; 8 nucleotides align to TRBD1. Trimming removed 4 bases from V and 0 bases from J; junction bases left unmatched: 8. The CDR3 is 17 amino acids. CDR3 residues: CASSSTGVSYSNQPQHF. The DNA of the CDR3 is TGTGCCAGCAGTTCGACAGGGGTTTCATATAGCAATCAGCCCCAGCATTTT.

Comment on this clonotype: At one end, the junction sequence differs from germline, possibly due to a read error. The chain links TRBV5-1 to TRBJ2-1; tentatively, D is TRBD1 (6 bases). The CDR3 length is 15 residues. Looked up from germline, CDR1 is SGHRS and CDR2 is YFSETQ. This CDR3 reads CASSTDSSSYNEQLF. The CDR3 bases are TGCGCCAGCTCTACGGACAGCAGCTCCTACAATGAGCAGCTCTTC.

CDR3 residues: CASRTGMTNEKLFF. In DNA, the CDR3 is TGTGCCAGCAGGACAGGGATGACTAATGAAAAACTGTTTTTT. The rearrangement links TRBV12-3 or TRBV12-4 to TRBJ1-4; 7 positions match TRBD1. The ends lost 6 bases at V and 2 bases at J; junction bases unmatched: 3. The CDR3 covers 14 residues.

By its share, this clonotype is large (0.1 to 1%). The genes are TRBV21-1 and TRBJ1-2. TRBV21-1 constitutes a pseudogene. The CDR3 extends over 13 amino acids. CDR3 loop: CASSKEGNYGYTF. The CDR3 coding sequence is TGTGCCAGCAGCAAGGAGGGCAACTATGGCTACACCTTC.

The chain combines TRBV11-2 with TRBJ1-2, with D perhaps TRBD1 (5 bases). CDR1 and CDR2 (germline): SGHAT, FQNNGV. The CDR3 has 15 residues. Between the trimmed V and J ends, which lost 5 bases and 4 bases, there was a span of 17 bases. The CDR3: CASSVTGTEPYGYTF. DNA for the CDR3: TGTGCCAGCAGCGTCACCGGGACGGAACCCTATGGCTACACCTTC.

CDR3 protein: CASSVAILAKQETQYF. The CDR3 region has the DNA TGTGCCAGCAGCGTAGCGATTCTAGCGAAACAAGAGACCCAGTACTTC. This chain joins TRBV9 and TRBJ2-5; maybe TRBD2 (6 bases). Per germline, CDR1 SGDLS and CDR2 YYNGEE. The V and J ends lost 0 bases and 2 bases respectively, with 14 bases between them. The CDR3 spans 16 residues.

The chain recombines TRBV6-5 with TRBJ1-2; TRBD1 might be the D (6 bases). The V and J ends lost 2 bases and 6 bases respectively, with 7 bases between them. Germline CDR1 is MNHEY and CDR2 is SVGAGI. The length of the CDR3 is 12 residues. CDR3 region: CASSYAGDGYTF. CDR3 nucleotides: TGTGCCAGCAGTTACGCAGGGGATGGCTACACCTTC.

This clonotype was seen more than once but under ten times. The chain joins TRBV20-1 to TRBJ2-1; 7 bases map to TRBD2. The CDR3 is 13 residues long. Per the germline V gene, CDR1 is DFQATT and CDR2 is SNEGSKA (reference sequence). After removal of 6 bases from V and 3 bases from J, the junction contained 5 bases not matched to a gene. CDR3 region: CSASERGYNEQFF. The CDR3 DNA sequence: TGCAGTGCCAGTGAGCGGGGCTACAATGAGCAGTTCTTC.

The chain couples TRBV2 to TRBJ1-2, with a possible D match to TRBD1 (5 bases). The CDR3 runs to 15 residues. Germline lookup yields CDR1 SNHLY and CDR2 FYNNEI. Trimming cost V 2 bases and J 4 bases, with 14 bases left between them. The CDR3 DNA follows: TGTGCCAGCAGTGAAAGAGACAGTGGATCCTATGGCTACACCTTC. This codes for CASSERDSGSYGYTF.

This clonotype has a handful of counts. The V call is TRBV11-1, the J call TRBJ2-7; D ambiguous. Germline V gene lookup returns CDR1 SGHAT and CDR2 FQDESV (reference sequence). The CDR3 is 13 residues long. V lost 1 base to trimming and J lost 6 bases, with 10 bases between them. CDR3 residues: CASSLEVLGEQYV. The CDR3 nucleotides are TGTGCCAGCAGCTTAGAGGTCTTGGGCGAGCAGTACGTC.

The rearrangement joins TRBV19 to TRBJ1-2; 8 bases map to TRBD1. Trimming at V came to 5 bases and at J to 5 bases, leaving 10 bases not matched to a gene. CDR1 LNHDA and CDR2 SQIVND come from the germline V gene (reference sequence). This CDR3 region has 15 residues. The CDR3 protein is CASSPQGTGQYGYTF. The CDR3 nucleotides read TGTGCCAGTAGTCCTCAAGGGACAGGTCAATATGGCTACACCTTC.

CDR3 loop: CASSSGLAGPYNEQFF. The CDR3 DNA reads as TGTGCCAGCAGCTCGGGACTAGCGGGACCCTACAATGAGCAGTTCTTC. The chain couples TRBV11-1 to TRBJ2-1; 13 nucleotides align to TRBD2. The CDR3 contains 16 residues. V shed 4 bases and J 2 bases; nucleotides not matched to a gene: 2. In germline, CDR1 is SGHAT, CDR2 FQDESV (reference sequence).

There are a few counts of this clonotype. The chain recombines TRBV12-3 or TRBV12-4 with TRBJ2-1; TRBD2 matches 14 bases. The V segment lost 5 bases and the J segment 9 bases; nucleotides outside the gene matches: 9. This CDR3 region has 16 residues. In nucleotides, the CDR3 is TGTGCCAGCAGTCTGGGACTAGCGGGAGTATATGGTGAGCAGTTCTTC. Its translation: CASSLGLAGVYGEQFF.

The rearrangement joins TRBV29-1 to TRBJ1-1, with a possible D match to TRBD1 (6 bases). CDR3 size: 15 residues. V was shortened by 7 bases and J by 6 bases, with 24 bases between the two germline ends. The germline gives CDR1 SQVTM, CDR2 ANQGSEA. DNA for the CDR3: TGCAGCGCTGCGAACTATCGGACAGACGGTTCTGAAGCTTTCTTT. Translated, it gives CSAANYRTDGSEAFF.

J is TRBJ2-7 and V is TRBV14; D gene uncertain. CDR3 length equals 14 residues. The V and J ends lost 4 bases and 6 bases respectively, with 16 bases between them. Per the germline V gene, CDR1 is SGHDN and CDR2 is FVKESK. CDR3 bases: TGTGCCAGCAGCCCGGTAACGGCTGCTGGCGAGCAGTACTTC. It translates to CASSPVTAAGEQYF.

This clonotype showed up just a few times. The CDR3 region is CASSSDTTYGYTF. DNA of the CDR3: TGTGCCAGCAGTTCGGACACTACCTATGGCTACACCTTC. The chain couples TRBV12-3 or TRBV12-4 to TRBJ1-2, with D maybe TRBD1 (5 bases). V lost 4 bases and J 4 bases, leaving 10 bases between the germline ends. CDR3 length: 13 amino acids.

This clonotype has more than one count but fewer than ten. The rearrangement joins TRBV10-3 to TRBJ1-1; 10 bases map to TRBD1. Germline CDR1 and CDR2: ENHRY and SYGVKD. This CDR3 is 16 amino acids long. After removal of 8 bases from V and 5 bases from J, the junction contained 14 bases not matched to a gene. The CDR3 nucleotides read TGTGCCATCCTGCCCGGGACAGGGGCCGGGGGAACTGAAGCTTTCTTT. This codes for CAILPGTGAGGTEAFF.

This chain uses TRBV18 with TRBJ1-2; no definite D call. This CDR3 has 14 amino acids. With 2 bases removed from V and 4 bases from J, the gap between germline ends came to 11 bases. Germline CDR1 and CDR2: KGHSH and LQKENI. The CDR3 bases are TGTGCCAGCTCACCAACTCAGACCCTCTATGGCTACACCTTC. This codes for CASSPTQTLYGYTF.

V usage is TRBV7-4 and J usage is TRBJ2-2; 8 positions agree with TRBD1. The trim removed 3 bases at V and 5 bases at J, leaving 8 bases unmatched. In germline, CDR1 is SGHVT, CDR2 SQSDAQ. The CDR3 has 16 residues. The DNA for the CDR3 is TGTGCCAGCAGCTTCCCCCAGGGGGCGTTGACCGGGGAGCTGTTTTTT. Residues: CASSFPQGALTGELFF.